This T cell receptor (beta chain) was profiled in a study of T cell repertoires in cytomegalovirus infection. Study conclusions and caveats: CMV carriers having the relevant HLA were flagged by cumulative public TCR beta family frequency.

In germline, CDR1 is MRHNA, CDR2 SNTAGT. The length of the CDR3 is 17 residues. The germline V and J ends were trimmed by 7 bases and 2 bases, with 21 bases remaining between them. This clonotype was recorded a few times. Its antigen is still unknown. TCRdb re-called the reads through MiXCR, storing one row per CDR3 protein. The sample records around 120,000 distinct CDR3 sequences, more than 20% being singletons. The sequenced material came from PBMCs, sequenced either directly or after in vitro stimulation (not recorded which). This TCR derives from a human donor in good health (CMV status not recorded). Some clones in this sample may be carry-over from other donors' samples. The chain is built from TRBV6-4 and TRBJ2-1; D unclear. CDR3 amino acids: CASILSLPPKAYNEQFF. The DNA of the CDR3 is TGTGCCAGCATCCTCAGTCTACCGCCCAAAGCCTACAATGAGCAGTTCTTC.